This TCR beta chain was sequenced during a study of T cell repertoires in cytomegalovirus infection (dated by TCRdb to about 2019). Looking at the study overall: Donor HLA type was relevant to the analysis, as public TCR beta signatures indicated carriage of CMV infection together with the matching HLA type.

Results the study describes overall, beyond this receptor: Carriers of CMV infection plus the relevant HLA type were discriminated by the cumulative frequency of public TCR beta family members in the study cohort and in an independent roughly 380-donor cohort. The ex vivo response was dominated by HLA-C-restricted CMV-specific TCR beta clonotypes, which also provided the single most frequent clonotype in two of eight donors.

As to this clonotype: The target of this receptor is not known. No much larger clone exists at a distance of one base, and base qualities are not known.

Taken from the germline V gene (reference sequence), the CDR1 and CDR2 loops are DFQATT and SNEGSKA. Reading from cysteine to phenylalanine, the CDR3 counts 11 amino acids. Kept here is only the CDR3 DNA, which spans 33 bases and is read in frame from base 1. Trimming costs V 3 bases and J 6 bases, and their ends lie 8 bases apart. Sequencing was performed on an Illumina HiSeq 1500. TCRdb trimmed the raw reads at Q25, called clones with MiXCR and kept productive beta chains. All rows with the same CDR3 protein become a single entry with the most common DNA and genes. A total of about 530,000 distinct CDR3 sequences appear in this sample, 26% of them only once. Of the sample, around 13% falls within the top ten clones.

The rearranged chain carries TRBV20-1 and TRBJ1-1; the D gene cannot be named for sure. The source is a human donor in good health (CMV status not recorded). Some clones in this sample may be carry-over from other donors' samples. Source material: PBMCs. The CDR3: CSARLGAEAFF. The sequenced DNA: TGCAGTGCTAGGTTGGGCGCTGAAGCTTTCTTT.